These T cell receptor beta chains were read from a single sample in a study of OX40 agonist ivuxolimab in advanced cancers. Assay used: immunoSEQ multiplex PCR; TCRdb lists only in-frame clones, some missing. The sample has tens of thousands of clones, 91% seen once. Here the sequenced sample was CD4+ or CD8+ T cells sorted from blood, taken in a trial of the OX40 agonist ivuxolimab. All receptors come from an adult with an advanced solid tumor such as melanoma, head and neck, liver or kidney cancer. CDR3s include the opening cysteine and the closing phenylalanine or tryptophan. The D gene is left open where the match is weak. Where a row states a size, it is once, few, many or the class of an expanded clone; other rows omit it.

v_call: TRBV5-4
j_call: TRBJ1-6
d_call: .
clone_size: few
cdr3_length: 13
cdr3_nt: TGTGCCAGCAGCACCTACAGGGATTCACCCCTCCACTTT
cdr3_aa: CASSTYRDSPLHF

v_call: TRBV29-1
j_call: TRBJ1-2
d_call: .
clone_size: .
cdr3_length: 12
cdr3_nt: TGCAGCGTTGAGAGAGAGGGTAATGGCTACACCTTC
cdr3_aa: CSVEREGNGYTF

v_call: TRBV29-1
j_call: TRBJ2-1
d_call: TRBD2
clone_size: .
cdr3_length: 16
cdr3_nt: TGCAGCGTTGAAACCCCCCGGACTAGCGATAACAATGAGCAGTTCTTC
cdr3_aa: CSVETPRTSDNNEQFF

v_call: TRBV4-1
j_call: TRBJ1-2
d_call: TRBD1
clone_size: .
cdr3_length: 14
cdr3_nt: TGCGCCAGCAGCCAGGACAGGATTAACTATGGCTACACCTTC
cdr3_aa: CASSQDRINYGYTF

v_call: TRBV28
j_call: TRBJ2-3
d_call: TRBD2
clone_size: .
cdr3_length: 15
cdr3_nt: TGTGCCAGCAGGTTAGCGGGGGGGCACACAGATACGCAGTATTTT
cdr3_aa: CASRLAGGHTDTQYF

v_call: TRBV19
j_call: TRBJ2-7
d_call: TRBD1
clone_size: once
cdr3_length: 15
cdr3_nt: TGTGCCAGTAGCACTGCCGACAGGGGATCCTACGAGCAGTACTTC
cdr3_aa: CASSTADRGSYEQYF

v_call: TRBV6-4
j_call: TRBJ1-1
d_call: TRBD1
clone_size: once
cdr3_length: 15
cdr3_nt: TGTGCCAGCAGAGTGACAGGGACGATGAACACTGAAGCTTTCTTT
cdr3_aa: CASRVTGTMNTEAFF

v_call: TRBV4-3
j_call: TRBJ2-7
d_call: .
clone_size: .
cdr3_length: 15
cdr3_nt: TGCGCCAGCAGCCAAGAATGGCAGGTTACCTACGAGCAGTACTTC
cdr3_aa: CASSQEWQVTYEQYF

v_call: TRBV6-1
j_call: TRBJ1-5
d_call: TRBD1
clone_size: .
cdr3_length: 15
cdr3_nt: TGTGCCAGCAGTGTGAGGCGGGACAGGGTACAGCCCCAGCATTTT
cdr3_aa: CASSVRRDRVQPQHF

v_call: TRBV11-2
j_call: TRBJ2-5
d_call: .
clone_size: .
cdr3_length: 12
cdr3_nt: TGTGCCAGCAGCTTAGATCGAGAGACCCAGTACTTC
cdr3_aa: CASSLDRETQYF

v_call: TRBV2
j_call: TRBJ2-2
d_call: .
clone_size: .
cdr3_length: 15
cdr3_nt: TGTGCCAGCAGGCTGACAGATACGAACACCGGGGAGCTGTTTTTT
cdr3_aa: CASRLTDTNTGELFF

v_call: TRBV18
j_call: TRBJ1-2
d_call: TRBD1
clone_size: .
cdr3_length: 19
cdr3_nt: TGTGCCAGCTCATCGGAATATTTCTATGAGACAGGGGGCCACTATGGCTACACCTTC
cdr3_aa: CASSSEYFYETGGHYGYTF

v_call: TRBV6-6
j_call: TRBJ1-1
d_call: .
clone_size: .
cdr3_length: 14
cdr3_nt: TGTGCCAGCACCCCCAGCGGGACAAACACTGAAGCTTTCTTT
cdr3_aa: CASTPSGTNTEAFF

v_call: TRBV10-1
j_call: TRBJ2-7
d_call: .
clone_size: .
cdr3_length: 15
cdr3_nt: TGCGCCAGTAGACTCCGGGACCCCCCATTGTACGAGCAGTACTTC
cdr3_aa: CASRLRDPPLYEQYF

v_call: TRBV12-2
j_call: TRBJ2-2
d_call: .
clone_size: .
cdr3_length: 14
cdr3_nt: TGTGCAAGTCGCTTAGCGGAGGAGACCGGGGAGCTGTTTTTT
cdr3_aa: CASRLAEETGELFF

v_call: TRBV2
j_call: TRBJ1-4
d_call: .
clone_size: few
cdr3_length: 15
cdr3_nt: TGTGCCAGCAAGGCAACAGGGTCCTTTATCGAAAAACTGTTTTTT
cdr3_aa: CASKATGSFIEKLFF

v_call: TRBV4-1
j_call: TRBJ2-1
d_call: .
clone_size: .
cdr3_length: 15
cdr3_nt: TGCGCCAGCAGCCAAGAAATTACCATCAACAATGAGCAGTTCTTC
cdr3_aa: CASSQEITINNEQFF

v_call: TRBV7-9
j_call: TRBJ2-7
d_call: TRBD2
clone_size: .
cdr3_length: 14
cdr3_nt: TGTGCCAGCAGTTTAGCGGGGGGGTCCTACGAGCAGTACTTC
cdr3_aa: CASSLAGGSYEQYF

v_call: TRBV7-2
j_call: TRBJ1-1
d_call: .
clone_size: .
cdr3_length: 14
cdr3_nt: TGTGCCAGCAGCTACAGCCTAACTTCCGGTGAAGCTTTCTTT
cdr3_aa: CASSYSLTSGEAFF

v_call: TRBV5-4
j_call: TRBJ2-7
d_call: .
clone_size: .
cdr3_length: 14
cdr3_nt: TGTGCCAGCAGCTCGCCGCGGGGTCCGTCAAGGCAGTACTTC
cdr3_aa: CASSSPRGPSRQYF

v_call: TRBV28
j_call: TRBJ2-7
d_call: .
clone_size: .
cdr3_length: 14
cdr3_nt: TGTGCCAGCAGTGCCGGGGCACACTCCTACGAGCAGTACTTC
cdr3_aa: CASSAGAHSYEQYF

v_call: TRBV19
j_call: TRBJ2-1
d_call: .
clone_size: .
cdr3_length: 13
cdr3_nt: TGTGCCAGTAGTATAGATGGGGGGCGAGAGCAGTTCTTC
cdr3_aa: CASSIDGGREQFF

v_call: TRBV28
j_call: TRBJ2-1
d_call: .
clone_size: .
cdr3_length: 15
cdr3_nt: TGTGCCAGCAAGTCCCCCGGGGCAGGGCCCAATGAGCAGTTCTTC
cdr3_aa: CASKSPGAGPNEQFF

v_call: TRBV2
j_call: TRBJ1-1
d_call: .
clone_size: .
cdr3_length: 16
cdr3_nt: TGTGCCAGCAGTGATGGTAGGGGACGTCTTGTCACTGAAGCTTTCTTT
cdr3_aa: CASSDGRGRLVTEAFF

v_call: TRBV21-1
j_call: TRBJ1-1
d_call: .
clone_size: .
cdr3_length: 15
cdr3_nt: TGTGCCAGCAGCACCGACTACGCAAGGAACACTGAAGCTTTCTTT
cdr3_aa: CASSTDYARNTEAFF

v_call: TRBV4-2
j_call: TRBJ1-2
d_call: TRBD1
clone_size: .
cdr3_length: 14
cdr3_nt: TGTGCCAGCAGCTTGTCTGGACAGGTCTATGGCTACACCTTC
cdr3_aa: CASSLSGQVYGYTF

v_call: TRBV4-1
j_call: TRBJ1-4
d_call: .
clone_size: .
cdr3_length: 13
cdr3_nt: TGCGCCAGCAGCCAAGCGGCGGGCGAAAAACTGTTTTTT
cdr3_aa: CASSQAAGEKLFF

v_call: TRBV27
j_call: TRBJ2-2
d_call: TRBD2
clone_size: .
cdr3_length: 15
cdr3_nt: TGTGCCAGCAGTTTAATAGCGGGAGGGGCCGGGGAGCTGTTTTTT
cdr3_aa: CASSLIAGGAGELFF

v_call: TRBV4-1
j_call: TRBJ2-2
d_call: TRBD2
clone_size: .
cdr3_length: 15
cdr3_nt: TGCGCCAGCACCCGAGCGGGAGGGGACACCGGGGAGCTGTTTTTT
cdr3_aa: CASTRAGGDTGELFF

v_call: TRBV10-3
j_call: TRBJ2-2
d_call: TRBD2
clone_size: .
cdr3_length: 15
cdr3_nt: TGTGCCATCAGGGGGACTAGCGGGAACACCGGGGAGCTGTTTTTT
cdr3_aa: CAIRGTSGNTGELFF

v_call: TRBV4-2
j_call: TRBJ1-1
d_call: TRBD1
clone_size: .
cdr3_length: 18
cdr3_nt: TGTGCCAGCAGCCAAGATTCCGGGAGGGGGCGGGTGAACACTGAAGCTTTCTTT
cdr3_aa: CASSQDSGRGRVNTEAFF

v_call: TRBV10-3
j_call: TRBJ2-5
d_call: TRBD2
clone_size: .
cdr3_length: 14
cdr3_nt: TGTGCCATCAGGGAGGGAACCGGGAGGGAGACCCAGTACTTC
cdr3_aa: CAIREGTGRETQYF

v_call: TRBV10-2
j_call: TRBJ2-2
d_call: TRBD1
clone_size: .
cdr3_length: 16
cdr3_nt: TGCGCCAGCAGTGAGTCCCGGGACAGGGGGACCGGGGAGCTGTTTTTT
cdr3_aa: CASSESRDRGTGELFF

v_call: TRBV5-1
j_call: TRBJ2-1
d_call: .
clone_size: .
cdr3_length: 13
cdr3_nt: TGCGCCAGCAGCAGGGCGTCCTACAATGAGCAGTTCTTC
cdr3_aa: CASSRASYNEQFF

v_call: TRBV5-1
j_call: TRBJ2-3
d_call: .
clone_size: .
cdr3_length: 14
cdr3_nt: TGCGCCAGCAGCCCGGGGAGGCCCACAGATACGCAGTATTTT
cdr3_aa: CASSPGRPTDTQYF

v_call: TRBV5-1
j_call: TRBJ1-2
d_call: TRBD1
clone_size: once
cdr3_length: 16
cdr3_nt: TGCGCCAGCAGCCGAAGCGTGGGACAGGCCAACTATGGCTACACCTTC
cdr3_aa: CASSRSVGQANYGYTF

v_call: TRBV6-6
j_call: TRBJ1-2
d_call: .
clone_size: .
cdr3_length: 15
cdr3_nt: TGTGCCAGCAGTGGACTTGCTGGACCGCGGCGTGGCTACACCTTC
cdr3_aa: CASSGLAGPRRGYTF

v_call: TRBV4-2
j_call: TRBJ2-2
d_call: TRBD2
clone_size: .
cdr3_length: 17
cdr3_nt: TGTGCCAGCAGCCGGGGGGGACTAGCGGCTAACACCGGGGAGCTGTTTTTT
cdr3_aa: CASSRGGLAANTGELFF

v_call: TRBV11-2
j_call: TRBJ2-3
d_call: .
clone_size: .
cdr3_length: 13
cdr3_nt: TGTGCCAGCAGCTTAGAGATCCGGAATACGCAGTATTTT
cdr3_aa: CASSLEIRNTQYF

v_call: TRBV19
j_call: TRBJ2-4
d_call: .
clone_size: few
cdr3_length: 17
cdr3_nt: TGTGCCAGTAGTATTGAGGGTCAAGCTCTAGCCAAAAACATTCAGTACTTC
cdr3_aa: CASSIEGQALAKNIQYF

v_call: TRBV18
j_call: TRBJ1-1
d_call: .
clone_size: .
cdr3_length: 12
cdr3_nt: TGTGCCAGCTCACCACAGGGGGCTGAAGCTTTCTTT
cdr3_aa: CASSPQGAEAFF

v_call: TRBV5-4
j_call: TRBJ2-7
d_call: .
clone_size: .
cdr3_length: 14
cdr3_nt: TGTGCCAGCAGCCGGGACTTAACACTTTACGAGCAGTACTTC
cdr3_aa: CASSRDLTLYEQYF

v_call: TRBV29-1
j_call: TRBJ2-2
d_call: TRBD1
clone_size: .
cdr3_length: 16
cdr3_nt: TGCAGCGTTCCCGGGACAGGGGGCTGGGACACCGGGGAGCTGTTTTTT
cdr3_aa: CSVPGTGGWDTGELFF

v_call: TRBV5-6
j_call: TRBJ2-5
d_call: .
clone_size: .
cdr3_length: 14
cdr3_nt: TGTGCCAGCAGCTTGGAGGACGATTGGGAGACCCAGTACTTC
cdr3_aa: CASSLEDDWETQYF

v_call: TRBV6-1
j_call: TRBJ1-1
d_call: TRBD1
clone_size: .
cdr3_length: 14
cdr3_nt: TGTGCCAGCAGTAGGGGGCGGTTGAACACTGAAGCTTTCTTT
cdr3_aa: CASSRGRLNTEAFF

v_call: TRBV7-9
j_call: TRBJ2-3
d_call: .
clone_size: .
cdr3_length: 17
cdr3_nt: TGTGCCAGCAGCCGCTATAAACCCGCAACTAGCACAGATACGCAGTATTTT
cdr3_aa: CASSRYKPATSTDTQYF

v_call: TRBV11-2
j_call: TRBJ1-2
d_call: TRBD1
clone_size: .
cdr3_length: 16
cdr3_nt: TGTGCCAGCAGCTTAGGCATCAGGGGGCTCGACTATGGCTACACCTTC
cdr3_aa: CASSLGIRGLDYGYTF

v_call: TRBV5-6
j_call: TRBJ2-3
d_call: .
clone_size: .
cdr3_length: 15
cdr3_nt: TGTGCCAGCAGCTTTGGTTCGTCGACGGCAGATACGCAGTATTTT
cdr3_aa: CASSFGSSTADTQYF

v_call: TRBV7-9
j_call: TRBJ2-7
d_call: TRBD2
clone_size: .
cdr3_length: 13
cdr3_nt: TGTGCCAGCAGGCCGGGACTAGCGGGCCCTTTTCGCTTC
cdr3_aa: CASRPGLAGPFRF

v_call: TRBV18
j_call: TRBJ1-3
d_call: .
clone_size: .
cdr3_length: 18
cdr3_nt: TGTGCCAGCTCCTTTAGCCTGCCGGGACAAACTTCTGGAAACACCATATATTTT
cdr3_aa: CASSFSLPGQTSGNTIYF

v_call: TRBV15
j_call: TRBJ1-3
d_call: .
clone_size: .
cdr3_length: 13
cdr3_nt: TGTGCCACCAGCAGAGTCCGGGGAAACACCATATATTTT
cdr3_aa: CATSRVRGNTIYF

v_call: TRBV18
j_call: TRBJ2-5
d_call: .
clone_size: .
cdr3_length: 13
cdr3_nt: TGTGCCAGCTCACCAAGGGGTCGGGAGACCCAGTACTTC
cdr3_aa: CASSPRGRETQYF

v_call: TRBV5-1
j_call: TRBJ1-2
d_call: .
clone_size: .
cdr3_length: 16
cdr3_nt: TGCGCCAGCAGCTCCGGGAGGCTAGGGGTAGGCGTAGGCTACACCTTC
cdr3_aa: CASSSGRLGVGVGYTF

v_call: TRBV27
j_call: TRBJ1-6
d_call: .
clone_size: .
cdr3_length: 17
cdr3_nt: TGTGCCAGCAGTTTAGAAGAATCGGGTCTTGGGGGTTCACCCCTCCACTTT
cdr3_aa: CASSLEESGLGGSPLHF

v_call: TRBV7-2
j_call: TRBJ1-2
d_call: .
clone_size: .
cdr3_length: 13
cdr3_nt: TGTGCCAGCAGCCCCTTCGCACCGGGGGGCTACACCTTC
cdr3_aa: CASSPFAPGGYTF